What follows is one TCR beta chain and its context. This sample also contains other DNA sequences that code for the same CDR3. The germline V and J ends were trimmed by 2 bases and 3 bases, with 8 bases remaining between them. Per the germline V gene, CDR1 is KGHSH and CDR2 is LQKENI. The length of the CDR3 is 14 residues. These data are taken from a study of blood T cell repertoires in COVID-19. Study-wide background: Samples representing acute and convalescent COVID-19 were sourced from the United States, Italy and Spain.

In the authors' methods: By means of reference gene primer amplification, nucleated cell counts were estimated. Method: immunoSEQ multiplex PCR; TCRdb's copy keeps in-frame clones and lacks some. V and J calls and clone size are those listed in that table; D and trimming were worked out from the DNA. Among about 67,000 clones listed, roughly four fifths were seen once. The receptor was derived from a human donor in a cohort sampled during active COVID-19. The sequenced sample consisted of peripheral blood. The J gene is TRBJ1-5, the V gene TRBV18; D not certain. This CDR3 reads CASSPGRSNQPQHF. In DNA, the CDR3 is TGTGCCAGCTCACCAGGCAGGTCCAATCAGCCCCAGCATTTT.